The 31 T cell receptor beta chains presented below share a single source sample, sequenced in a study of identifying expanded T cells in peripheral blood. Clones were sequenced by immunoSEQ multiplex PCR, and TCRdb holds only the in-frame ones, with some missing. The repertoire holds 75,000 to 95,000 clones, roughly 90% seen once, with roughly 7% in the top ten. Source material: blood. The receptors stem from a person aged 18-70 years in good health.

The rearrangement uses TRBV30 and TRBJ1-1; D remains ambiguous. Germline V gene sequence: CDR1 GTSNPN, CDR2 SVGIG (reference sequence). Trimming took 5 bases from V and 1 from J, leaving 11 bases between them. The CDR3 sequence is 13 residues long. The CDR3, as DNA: TGTGCCTGGGATAAATGGGGGAACACTGAAGCTTTCTTT. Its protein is CAWDKWGNTEAFF.

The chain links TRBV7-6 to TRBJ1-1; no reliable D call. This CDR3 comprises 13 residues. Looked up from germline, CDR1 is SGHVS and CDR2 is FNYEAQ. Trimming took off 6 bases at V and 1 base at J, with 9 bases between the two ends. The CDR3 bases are TGTGCCAGCAGGAGGAGGGAGAACACTGAAGCTTTCTTT. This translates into CASRRRENTEAFF. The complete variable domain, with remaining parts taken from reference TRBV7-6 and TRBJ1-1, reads GAGVSQSPRYKVTKRGQDVALRCDPISGHVSLYWYRQALGQGPEFLTYFNYEAQQDKSGLPNDRFSAERPEGSISTLTIQRTEQRDSAMYRCASRRRENTEAFFGQGTRLTVV.

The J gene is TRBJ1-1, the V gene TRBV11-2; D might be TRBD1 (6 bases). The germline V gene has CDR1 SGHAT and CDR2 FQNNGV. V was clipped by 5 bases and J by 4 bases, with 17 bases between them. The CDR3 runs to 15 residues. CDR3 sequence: CASSTGWGLGTEAFF. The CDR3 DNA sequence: TGTGCCAGCAGCACAGGGTGGGGGTTGGGCACTGAAGCTTTCTTT.

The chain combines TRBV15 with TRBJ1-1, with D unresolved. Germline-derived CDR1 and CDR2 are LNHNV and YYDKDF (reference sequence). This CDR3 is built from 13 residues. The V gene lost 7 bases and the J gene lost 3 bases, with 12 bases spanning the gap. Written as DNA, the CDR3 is TGTGCCACCACGACTTTTAGAGACACTGAAGCTTTCTTT. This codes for CATTTFRDTEAFF.

Here the CDR3 reads CASSPRTGAVTGELFF. The CDR3 DNA is TGTGCCAGTAGTCCCCGGACAGGGGCGGTCACCGGGGAGCTGTTTTTT. V and J are TRBV19 and TRBJ2-2; 9 bases match TRBD1. Germline-derived CDR1 and CDR2 are LNHDA and SQIVND (reference sequence). The CDR3 is made up of 16 amino acids. V gave up 5 bases and J gave up 4 bases; unmatched junction bases: 8. Filled out from reference TRBV19 and TRBJ2-2, the complete variable domain reads DGGITQSPKYLFRKEGQNVTLSCEQNLNHDAMYWYRQDPGQGLRLIYYSQIVNDFQKGDIAEGYSVSREKKESFPLTVTSAQKNPTAFYLCASSPRTGAVTGELFFGEGSRLTVL.

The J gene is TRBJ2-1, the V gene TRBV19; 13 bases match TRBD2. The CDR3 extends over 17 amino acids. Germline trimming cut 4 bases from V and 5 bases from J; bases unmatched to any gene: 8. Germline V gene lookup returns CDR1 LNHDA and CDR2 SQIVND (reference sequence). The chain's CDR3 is CASSNKLAGGFHNEQFF. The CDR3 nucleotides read TGTGCCAGTAGTAACAAACTAGCGGGAGGGTTCCACAATGAGCAGTTCTTC.

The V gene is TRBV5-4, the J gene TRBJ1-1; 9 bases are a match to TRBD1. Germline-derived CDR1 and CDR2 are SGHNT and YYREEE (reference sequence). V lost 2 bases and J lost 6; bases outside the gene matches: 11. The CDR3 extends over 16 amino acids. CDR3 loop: CASSFQYRGQRAEAFF. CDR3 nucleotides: TGTGCCAGCAGCTTCCAATACAGGGGGCAAAGGGCTGAAGCTTTCTTT.

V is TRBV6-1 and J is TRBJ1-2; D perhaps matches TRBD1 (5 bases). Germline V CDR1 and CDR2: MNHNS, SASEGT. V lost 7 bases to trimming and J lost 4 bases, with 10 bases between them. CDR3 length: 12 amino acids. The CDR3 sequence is CASIRDSYGYTF. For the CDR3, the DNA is TGTGCCAGCATCAGGGATTCCTATGGCTACACCTTC.

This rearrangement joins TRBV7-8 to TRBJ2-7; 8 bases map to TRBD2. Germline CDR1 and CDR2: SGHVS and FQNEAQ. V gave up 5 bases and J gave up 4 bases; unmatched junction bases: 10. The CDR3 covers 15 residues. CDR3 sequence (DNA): TGTGCCAGCAGCATACGGGAGGGCCATGCGTACGAGCAGTACTTC. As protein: CASSIREGHAYEQYF.

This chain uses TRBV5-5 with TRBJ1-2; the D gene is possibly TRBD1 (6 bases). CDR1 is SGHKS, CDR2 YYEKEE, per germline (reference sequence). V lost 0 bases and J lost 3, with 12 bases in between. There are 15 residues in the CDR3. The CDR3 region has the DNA TGTGCCAGCAGCTTGGGAGGGGGGCTGGACTATGGCTACACCTTC. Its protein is CASSLGGGLDYGYTF.

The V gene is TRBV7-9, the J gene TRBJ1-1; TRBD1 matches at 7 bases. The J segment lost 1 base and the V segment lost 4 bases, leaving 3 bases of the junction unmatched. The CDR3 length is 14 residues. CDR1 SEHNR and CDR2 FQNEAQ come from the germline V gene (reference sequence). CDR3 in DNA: TGTGCCAGCAGCTACGGGACAGCGAACACTGAAGCTTTCTTT. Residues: CASSYGTANTEAFF.

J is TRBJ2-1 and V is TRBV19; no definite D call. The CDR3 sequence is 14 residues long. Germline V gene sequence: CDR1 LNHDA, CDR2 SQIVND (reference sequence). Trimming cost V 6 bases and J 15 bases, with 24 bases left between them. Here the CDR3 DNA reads TGTGCCAGTAGCCCAGAAACGACGGGTCCCCGATGGTTCTTC. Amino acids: CASSPETTGPRWFF. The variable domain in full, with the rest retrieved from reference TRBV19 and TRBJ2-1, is DGGITQSPKYLFRKEGQNVTLSCEQNLNHDAMYWYRQDPGQGLRLIYYSQIVNDFQKGDIAEGYSVSREKKESFPLTVTSAQKNPTAFYLCASSPETTGPRWFFGPGTRLTVL.

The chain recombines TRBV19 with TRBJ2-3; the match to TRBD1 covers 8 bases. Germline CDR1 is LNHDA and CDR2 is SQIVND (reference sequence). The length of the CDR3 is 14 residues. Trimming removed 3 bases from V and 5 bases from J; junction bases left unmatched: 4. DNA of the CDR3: TGTGCCAGTAGTATTAAGGACAGGGTAGATACGCAGTATTTT. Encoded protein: CASSIKDRVDTQYF.

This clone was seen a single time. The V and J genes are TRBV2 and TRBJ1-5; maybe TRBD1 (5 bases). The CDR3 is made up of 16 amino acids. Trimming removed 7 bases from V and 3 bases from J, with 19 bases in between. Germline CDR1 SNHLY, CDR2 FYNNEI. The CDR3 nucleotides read TGTGCCAGCAAGGGTAGTTGGCCCAGGGTCAATCAGCCCCAGCATTTT. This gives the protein CASKGSWPRVNQPQHF.

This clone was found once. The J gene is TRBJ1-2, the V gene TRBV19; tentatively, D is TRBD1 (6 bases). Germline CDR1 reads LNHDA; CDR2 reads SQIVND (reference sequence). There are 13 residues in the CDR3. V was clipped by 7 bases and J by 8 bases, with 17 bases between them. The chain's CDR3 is CASITPGDNGYTF. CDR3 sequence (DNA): TGTGCCAGTATCACCCCAGGGGATAACGGCTACACCTTC.

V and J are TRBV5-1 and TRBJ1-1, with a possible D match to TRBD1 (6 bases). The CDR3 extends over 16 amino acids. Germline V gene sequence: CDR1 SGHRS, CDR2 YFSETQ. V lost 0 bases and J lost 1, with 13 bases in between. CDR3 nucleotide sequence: TGCGCCAGCAGCTTGGAGGCAGGGGCGAGGAACACTGAAGCTTTCTTT. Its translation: CASSLEAGARNTEAFF.

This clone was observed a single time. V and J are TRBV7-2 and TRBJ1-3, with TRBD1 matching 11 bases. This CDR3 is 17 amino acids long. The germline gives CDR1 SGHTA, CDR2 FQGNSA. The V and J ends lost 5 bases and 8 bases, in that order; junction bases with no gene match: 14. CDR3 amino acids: CASSLTTGTGGEYTIYF. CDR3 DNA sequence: TGTGCCAGCAGCCTTACAACAGGGACAGGGGGGGAATACACCATATATTTT.

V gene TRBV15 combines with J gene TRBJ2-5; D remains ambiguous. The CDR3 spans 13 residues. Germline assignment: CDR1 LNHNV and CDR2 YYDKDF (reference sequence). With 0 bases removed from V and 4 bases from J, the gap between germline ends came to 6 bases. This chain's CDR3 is CATSRDTGETQYF. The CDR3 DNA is TGTGCCACCAGCAGAGATACGGGAGAGACCCAGTACTTC.

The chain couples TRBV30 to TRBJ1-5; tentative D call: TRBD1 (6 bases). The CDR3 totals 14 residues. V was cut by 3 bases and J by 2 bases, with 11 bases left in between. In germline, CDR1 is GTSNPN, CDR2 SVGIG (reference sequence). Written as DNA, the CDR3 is TGTGCCTGGAGGACAGGTTTTGGCAATCAGCCCCAGCATTTT. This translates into CAWRTGFGNQPQHF.

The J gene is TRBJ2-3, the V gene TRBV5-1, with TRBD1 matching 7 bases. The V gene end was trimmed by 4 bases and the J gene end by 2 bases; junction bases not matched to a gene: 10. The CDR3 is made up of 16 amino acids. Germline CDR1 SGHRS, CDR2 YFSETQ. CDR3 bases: TGCGCCAGCAGCCCAGTAGGACAGGCGGTCACAGATACGCAGTATTTT. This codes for CASSPVGQAVTDTQYF.

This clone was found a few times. The DNA for the CDR3 is TGTGCCAGCAGCCCAGGGGACCGAAGCACAGATACGCAGTATTTT. Residues: CASSPGDRSTDTQYF. This chain uses TRBV5-5 with TRBJ2-3; tentatively, D is TRBD1 (6 bases). The CDR3 length is 15 residues. Trimming took off 4 bases at V and 0 bases at J, with 12 bases between the two ends. Germline values: CDR1 SGHKS, CDR2 YYEKEE (reference sequence).

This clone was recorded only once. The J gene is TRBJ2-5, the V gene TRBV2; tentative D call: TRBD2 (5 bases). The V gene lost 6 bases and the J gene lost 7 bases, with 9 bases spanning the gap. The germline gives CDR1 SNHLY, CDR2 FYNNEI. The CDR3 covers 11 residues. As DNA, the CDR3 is TGTGCCAGCAGGGCAGAGGGGACCCAGTACTTC. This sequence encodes CASRAEGTQYF. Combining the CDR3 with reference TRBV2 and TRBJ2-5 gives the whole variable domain EPEVTQTPSHQVTQMGQEVILRCVPISNHLYFYWYRQILGQKVEFLVSFYNNEISEKSEIFDDQFSVERPDGSNFTLKIRSTKLEDSAMYFCASRAEGTQYFGPGTRLLVL.

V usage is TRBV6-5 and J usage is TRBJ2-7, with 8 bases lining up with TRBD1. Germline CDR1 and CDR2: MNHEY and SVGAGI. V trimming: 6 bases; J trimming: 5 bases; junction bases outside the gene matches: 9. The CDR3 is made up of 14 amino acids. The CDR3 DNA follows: TGTGCCAGCAGGTCAGGACAGGGCCGGAACGAGCAGTACTTC. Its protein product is CASRSGQGRNEQYF.

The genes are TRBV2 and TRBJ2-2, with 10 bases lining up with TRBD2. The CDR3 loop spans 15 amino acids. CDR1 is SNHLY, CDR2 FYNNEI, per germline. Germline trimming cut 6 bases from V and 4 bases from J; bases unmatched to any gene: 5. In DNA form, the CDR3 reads TGTGCCAGCAGCATAGCGGGGGGCACCACCGGGGAGCTGTTTTTT. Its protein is CASSIAGGTTGELFF.

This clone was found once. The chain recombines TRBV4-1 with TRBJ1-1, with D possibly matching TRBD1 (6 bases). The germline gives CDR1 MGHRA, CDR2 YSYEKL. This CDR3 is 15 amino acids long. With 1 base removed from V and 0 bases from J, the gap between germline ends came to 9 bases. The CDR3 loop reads CASSQVGGLNTEAFF. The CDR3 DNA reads TGCGCCAGCAGCCAAGTGGGGGGCCTGAACACTGAAGCTTTCTTT.

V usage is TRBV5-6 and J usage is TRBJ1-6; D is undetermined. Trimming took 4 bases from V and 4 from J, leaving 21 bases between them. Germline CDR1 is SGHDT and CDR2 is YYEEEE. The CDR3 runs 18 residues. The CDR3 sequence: CASSAGYGIASYNSPLHF. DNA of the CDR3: TGTGCCAGCAGCGCGGGTTACGGTATAGCCTCGTATAATTCACCCCTCCACTTT.

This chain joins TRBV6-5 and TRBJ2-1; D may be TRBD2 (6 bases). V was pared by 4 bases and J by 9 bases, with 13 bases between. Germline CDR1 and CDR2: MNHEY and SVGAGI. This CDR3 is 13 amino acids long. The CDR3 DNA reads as TGTGCCAGCAGTTCGGGAGTTCCTTTTGAGCAGTTCTTC. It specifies CASSSGVPFEQFF.

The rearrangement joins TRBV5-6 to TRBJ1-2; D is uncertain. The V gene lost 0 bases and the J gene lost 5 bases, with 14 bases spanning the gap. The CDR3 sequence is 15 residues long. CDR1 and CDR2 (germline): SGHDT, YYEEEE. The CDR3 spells CASSLAKRLGYGYTF. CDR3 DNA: TGTGCCAGCAGCTTGGCCAAAAGGTTAGGGTATGGCTACACCTTC.

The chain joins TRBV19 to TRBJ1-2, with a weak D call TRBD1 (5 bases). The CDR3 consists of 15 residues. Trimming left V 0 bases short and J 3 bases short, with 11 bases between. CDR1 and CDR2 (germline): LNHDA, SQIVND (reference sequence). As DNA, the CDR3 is TGTGCCAGTAGTATAGACCGACAGAGGCACTATGGCTACACCTTC. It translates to CASSIDRQRHYGYTF.

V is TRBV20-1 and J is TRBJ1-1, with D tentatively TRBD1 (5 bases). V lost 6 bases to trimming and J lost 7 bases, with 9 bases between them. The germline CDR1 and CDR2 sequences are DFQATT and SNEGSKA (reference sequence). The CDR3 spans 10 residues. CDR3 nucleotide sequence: TGCAGTGCCATCGACAGTGAAGCTTTCTTT. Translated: CSAIDSEAFF.

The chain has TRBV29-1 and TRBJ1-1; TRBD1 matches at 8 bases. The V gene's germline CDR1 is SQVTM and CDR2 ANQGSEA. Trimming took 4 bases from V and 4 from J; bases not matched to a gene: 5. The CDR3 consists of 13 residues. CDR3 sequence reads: CSVGGQAGTEAFF. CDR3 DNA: TGCAGCGTTGGGGGACAGGCGGGCACTGAAGCTTTCTTT.